This T cell receptor beta chain was sequenced for a study of T cell responses to AZD1222 COVID-19 vaccine. Study as a whole: Analyses pooled second doses at about 4 or about 12 weeks. Study-wide results and caveats: Mapped onto spike, vaccine-associated CD4 TCRs spanned it and were dominant at 160-218 and 743-854.

There are 13 residues in the CDR3. The ends were cut back, 4 bases at V and 12 bases at J, with 19 bases in the middle. From germline, CDR1 is SQVTM and CDR2 ANQGSEA. As for this clone: Its antigen is unidentified.

The data were produced by immunoSEQ multiplex PCR, yet TCRdb's version contains in-frame clones alone and is incomplete. The table lists some 170,000 clones, roughly nine tenths of them singletons. This rearrangement joins TRBV29-1 to TRBJ2-1; D is tentatively TRBD1 or TRBD2 (5 bases each). Sequencing was performed on peripheral blood, taken on day 0 of AZD1222 vaccination. This receptor was taken from an adult in good health. CDR3 region: CSVVGDPEGRQFF. As DNA, the CDR3 is TGCAGCGTTGTGGGGGACCCTGAGGGACGGCAGTTCTTC.